One sample yielded the 10 T cell receptor beta chains listed below, sequenced in a study of shared clonotypes between healthy human individuals. The protocol was immunoSEQ multiplex PCR, while the TCRdb copy is restricted to in-frame clones and leaves out a portion. The profile shows about 490,000 clones, 70% to 85% of them singletons. Sequenced: PBMCs. The receptor set was obtained from a woman in her forties in good health. Some clones in this sample may be carry-over from other donors' samples.

The genes are TRBV6-5 and TRBJ2-1; D remains ambiguous. The CDR3 length is 14 residues. Germline V gives CDR1 MNHEY, CDR2 SVGAGI. V lost 6 bases and J lost 5, with 14 bases in between. The CDR3 region is CASRFTVGHNEQFF. The CDR3 DNA is TGTGCCAGCAGGTTTACCGTAGGTCACAATGAGCAGTTCTTC.

This chain joins TRBV14 and TRBJ2-7; no firm D call. V was pared by 2 bases and J by 8 bases, with 13 bases between. This CDR3 has 13 residues. CDR1 SGHDN and CDR2 FVKESK come from the germline V gene. CDR3 residues: CASSQSQRTQQYF. As DNA, the CDR3 is TGTGCCAGCAGCCAATCTCAGCGCACGCAGCAGTACTTC.

Points on this clone: Within the sample, other DNA sequences also encode this same CDR3. The DNA for the CDR3 is TGTGCCAGCAGCCCTGGACTCACCTACGAGCAGTACTTC. Its protein product is CASSPGLTYEQYF. This rearrangement joins TRBV7-2 to TRBJ2-7; a weak D match, TRBD2 (5 bases). This CDR3 comprises 13 residues. V was pared by 5 bases and J by 2 bases, with 10 bases between. CDR1 is SGHTA, CDR2 FQGNSA, per germline.

CDR3 bases: TGCGCCAGCAGCTTGGCCTTTCCGGGTATGGGATACGAGCAGTACTTC. Protein sequence: CASSLAFPGMGYEQYF. This chain uses TRBV5-1 with TRBJ2-7; D ambiguous. This CDR3 has 16 residues. Germline V CDR1 and CDR2: SGHRS, YFSETQ. Trimming took off 0 bases at V and 4 bases at J, with 17 bases between the two ends.

This chain connects TRBV5-8 to TRBJ1-1, with 12 bases lining up with TRBD1. This CDR3 has 18 residues. V lost 5 bases to trimming and J lost 4 bases; unmatched junction nucleotides: 15. CDR1 and CDR2 (germline): SGHTS, YDEGEE. CDR3 DNA sequence: TGTGCCAGCAGACCAATGGTCGGGACAGGGGGCGATAGCACTGAAGCTTTCTTT. Amino acid sequence: CASRPMVGTGGDSTEAFF.

V and J are TRBV6-1 and TRBJ2-7; a weak D match, TRBD2 (7 bases). CDR1 is MNHNS and CDR2 is SASEGT in the germline V gene. This CDR3 comprises 18 residues. The V and J ends lost 2 bases and 4 bases respectively, with 24 bases between them. This CDR3 is CASSESPAVAGARYEQYF. DNA for the CDR3: TGTGCCAGCAGTGAATCTCCCGCTGTGGCGGGGGCCCGATACGAGCAGTACTTC.

This chain uses TRBV25-1 with TRBJ2-7, with TRBD1 matching over 9 bases. Germline lookup yields CDR1 MGHDK and CDR2 SYGVNS. The trim removed 6 bases at V and 2 bases at J, leaving 8 bases unmatched. This CDR3 is 15 amino acids long. The CDR3 region is CASRKGTGTAYEQYF. In DNA form, the CDR3 reads TGTGCCAGCAGAAAAGGGACAGGGACCGCCTACGAGCAGTACTTC.

This clone was seen a few times. This rearrangement joins TRBV6-4 to TRBJ1-1; tentatively, D is TRBD1 (6 bases). This CDR3 spans 14 amino acids. Germline values: CDR1 MRHNA, CDR2 SNTAGT. V lost 0 bases and J lost 7, with 12 bases in between. The CDR3 protein is CASSDSVGAGEAFF. CDR3 bases: TGTGCCAGCAGTGACTCGGTGGGGGCGGGTGAAGCTTTCTTT.

The CDR3 sequence is CASNQGYSTEAFF. In DNA, the CDR3 is TGTGCCAGCAATCAGGGGTACAGCACTGAAGCTTTCTTT. The rearrangement uses TRBV6-1 and TRBJ1-1; a possible D gene is TRBD1 (6 bases). V was pared by 7 bases and J by 4 bases, with 13 bases between. Germline V gene data show CDR1 as MNHNS and CDR2 as SASEGT. The CDR3 is 13 residues long.

The rearrangement links TRBV5-1 to TRBJ2-3; D is possibly TRBD1 or TRBD2 (5 bases each). The CDR3 is 16 amino acids. CDR1 and CDR2 from the germline V gene are SGHRS and YFSETQ. Trimming shortened V by 2 bases and J by 0 bases, and 13 bases separated the two germline ends. DNA for the CDR3: TGCGCCAGCAGCTTCTCCGGGGACGCAAGCACAGATACGCAGTATTTT. Translating it yields CASSFSGDASTDTQYF.